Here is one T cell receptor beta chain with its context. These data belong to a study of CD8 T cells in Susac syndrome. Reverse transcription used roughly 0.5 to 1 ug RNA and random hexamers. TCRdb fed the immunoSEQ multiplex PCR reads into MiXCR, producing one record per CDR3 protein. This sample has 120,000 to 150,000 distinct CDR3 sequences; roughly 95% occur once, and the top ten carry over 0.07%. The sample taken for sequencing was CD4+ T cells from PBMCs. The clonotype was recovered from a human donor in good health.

CDR3 DNA: TGTGCCAGCGAGAGGGGAGGTTATAGCAATCAGCCCCAGCATTTT. Translating gives CASERGGYSNQPQHF. This rearrangement joins TRBV28 to TRBJ1-5; D perhaps matches TRBD1 (5 bases). Per the germline V gene, CDR1 is MDHEN and CDR2 is SYDVKM. The CDR3 contains 15 residues. V was clipped by 8 bases and J by 0 bases, with 14 bases between them.